The 22 T cell receptor beta chains given below trace back to one sample, sequenced in a study of T cells after yellow fever vaccination. TCRdb re-called the 5' RACE reads with MiXCR, one entry per CDR3 protein. The sample records under 300,000 distinct CDR3 sequences, 10% to 15% being singletons. This specimen was CD4+ T cells sorted from PBMCs, taken 45 days after the yellow fever booster vaccination. These TCRs come from a man aged 25 to 40 who received the YFV17D yellow fever vaccine.

This clonotype was detected only a few times. This sequence joins TRBV25-1 and TRBJ1-4; tentative D call: TRBD1 (5 bases). Germline V gene data show CDR1 as MGHDK and CDR2 as SYGVNS. Trimming took 3 bases from V and 7 from J, leaving 15 bases between them. CDR3 length equals 15 residues. CDR3 DNA sequence: TGTGCCAGCAGTGATCTGGGAAGGGGAGCTGAAAAACTGTTTTTT. It translates to CASSDLGRGAEKLFF.

This clonotype was picked up a small number of times. V and J are TRBV25-1 and TRBJ2-1; tentative D call: TRBD2 (6 bases). The germline V and J ends were trimmed by 6 bases and 13 bases, with 16 bases remaining between them. CDR1 is MGHDK, CDR2 SYGVNS, per germline. This CDR3 has 12 residues. CDR3 protein: CASSLAGSLQFF. CDR3 in DNA: TGTGCCAGCAGCCTCGCGGGGTCGCTTCAGTTCTTC.

This sequence joins TRBV20-1 and TRBJ2-7; a possible D gene is TRBD2 (6 bases). V shed 6 bases and J shed 3 bases, with 12 bases lying between them. CDR1 is DFQATT, CDR2 SNEGSKA, per germline (reference sequence). This CDR3 is built from 12 residues. DNA of the CDR3: TGCAGTGCAATGCGGGGCATCTACGAGCAGTACTTC. Translating it yields CSAMRGIYEQYF.

J is TRBJ1-3 and V is TRBV4-3, with D unclear. CDR3 size: 16 residues. Germline V gene data show CDR1 as LGHNA and CDR2 as YSLEER. The ends were cut back, 0 bases at V and 4 bases at J, with 13 bases in the middle. The CDR3, as DNA: TGCGCCAGCAGCCAAGATGTCACCGGGCTCGGAAACACCATATATTTT. It encodes CASSQDVTGLGNTIYF.

The rearrangement joins TRBV7-2 to TRBJ1-2; no firm D call. This CDR3 has 15 amino acids. Germline V gene lookup returns CDR1 SGHTA and CDR2 FQGNSA. With 3 bases removed from V and 4 bases from J, the gap between germline ends came to 15 bases. CDR3 sequence: CASSFRAYTGYGYTF. CDR3 in DNA: TGTGCCAGCAGCTTTCGAGCCTATACTGGCTATGGCTACACCTTC.

The sample holds a few counts of this clonotype. The chain recombines TRBV12-5 with TRBJ2-5, with 14 bases matching TRBD2. The germline V gene encodes CDR1 LGHNT and CDR2 FRNRAP. The V gene end was trimmed by 6 bases and the J gene end by 1 base; junction bases not matched to a gene: 7. This CDR3 spans 17 amino acids. The chain's CDR3 is CASGPGTSGSTQETQYF. CDR3 DNA: TGTGCTAGTGGCCCCGGGACTAGCGGGAGTACCCAAGAGACCCAGTACTTC.

V is TRBV7-9 and J is TRBJ2-1; no reliable D call. The germline gives CDR1 SEHNR, CDR2 FQNEAQ (reference sequence). Trimming removed 2 bases from V and 2 bases from J, with 4 bases in between. CDR3 size: 13 residues. The CDR3 DNA is TGTGCCAGCAGCTTATCTACCTACAATGAGCAGTTCTTC. This sequence encodes CASSLSTYNEQFF. The entire variable domain, with the rest obtained from reference TRBV7-9 and TRBJ2-1, is as follows: DTGVSQNPRHKITKRGQNVTFRCDPISEHNRLYWYRQTLGQGPEFLTYFQNEAQLEKSRLLSDRFSAERPKGSFSTLEIQRTEQGDSAMYLCASSLSTYNEQFFGPGTRLTVL.

This clonotype was counted a few times. The genes are TRBV20-1 and TRBJ2-3; 8 bases line up with TRBD1. The CDR3 consists of 13 residues. Germline V gene data show CDR1 as DFQATT and CDR2 as SNEGSKA (reference sequence). Trimming cost V 2 bases and J 4 bases; bases outside gene matches: 2. The CDR3 DNA reads as TGCAGTGCTAGAAAGACAGGGGCAGATACGCAGTATTTT. It yields the protein CSARKTGADTQYF.

This clonotype was counted a few times. The J gene is TRBJ2-7, the V gene TRBV5-1, with D unresolved. V was pared by 3 bases and J by 3 bases, with 10 bases between. CDR1 SGHRS and CDR2 YFSETQ come from the germline V gene. CDR3 size: 13 residues. CDR3 nucleotides: TGCGCCAGCAGCTACACAAGTATCTACGAGCAGTACTTC. Amino acids: CASSYTSIYEQYF.

The rearrangement links TRBV11-2 to TRBJ2-5; D is unclear. Trimming stripped 6 bases from V and 5 bases from J, with 13 bases between. Germline V gene sequence: CDR1 SGHAT, CDR2 FQNNGV. This CDR3 spans 13 amino acids. The CDR3 protein is CASRLDVLETQYF. Here the CDR3 DNA reads TGTGCCAGCAGACTCGACGTCTTGGAGACCCAGTACTTC.

This chain connects TRBV5-1 to TRBJ2-5, with a possible D match to TRBD1 (7 bases). The CDR3 loop spans 13 amino acids. The germline V and J ends were trimmed by 6 bases and 3 bases, with 12 bases remaining between them. Germline values: CDR1 SGHRS, CDR2 YFSETQ. The CDR3 is CASTSGGKETQYF. CDR3 coding DNA: TGCGCCAGCACTTCAGGGGGGAAAGAGACCCAGTACTTC.

This rearrangement joins TRBV27 to TRBJ2-3, with D possibly being TRBD2 (6 bases). Germline CDR1 reads MNHEY; CDR2 reads SMNVEV (reference sequence). Between the trimmed V and J ends, which lost 6 bases and 2 bases, there was a span of 12 bases. The CDR3 consists of 14 residues. The CDR3 here is CASRRGLNTDTQYF. The CDR3 bases are TGTGCCAGCAGGCGCGGACTAAACACAGATACGCAGTATTTT.

This clonotype was seen ten or more times. The CDR3 DNA is TGCAGTGCTAGAGATTGGACTGAAGAGACCCAGTACTTC. It codes for CSARDWTEETQYF. The chain has TRBV20-1 and TRBJ2-5; D is perhaps TRBD2 (5 bases). Germline V gene sequence: CDR1 DFQATT, CDR2 SNEGSKA (reference sequence). V gave up 0 bases and J gave up 3 bases, with 8 bases separating them. The CDR3 has 13 amino acids.

This clonotype appeared a few times. The chain couples TRBV20-1 to TRBJ2-1; 9 nucleotides align to TRBD2. This CDR3 contains 17 residues. V was pared by 3 bases and J by 1 base, with 10 bases of the junction left unmatched. Germline CDR1 is DFQATT and CDR2 is SNEGSKA (reference sequence). DNA of the CDR3: TGCAGTGCTAGTGGTCTAGCGGGACGGATTTCCTACAATGAGCAGTTCTTC. Its protein product is CSASGLAGRISYNEQFF.

Only a few counts were recorded for this clonotype. The V and J genes are TRBV27 and TRBJ2-5, with D perhaps TRBD1 or TRBD2 (5 bases each). The V and J ends lost 3 bases and 5 bases respectively, with 10 bases between them. Germline values: CDR1 MNHEY, CDR2 SMNVEV (reference sequence). The CDR3 totals 13 residues. CDR3 protein: CASSFEGLETQYF. The CDR3 DNA sequence: TGTGCCAGCAGTTTCGAGGGGCTGGAGACCCAGTACTTC.

This clonotype appeared a few times. The J gene is TRBJ2-2, the V gene TRBV15; the D is unclear. The V and J ends lost 4 bases and 1 base respectively, with 13 bases between them. Per the germline V gene, CDR1 is LNHNV and CDR2 is YYDKDF (reference sequence). The CDR3 has 16 residues. The CDR3 DNA follows: TGTGCCACCAGCAAAACGACGGGCGAGAACACCGGGGAGCTGTTTTTT. This codes for CATSKTTGENTGELFF.

The V gene is TRBV7-9, the J gene TRBJ2-7; maybe TRBD1 (6 bases). V was trimmed by 5 bases and J by 6 bases, leaving 11 bases between them. From germline, CDR1 is SEHNR and CDR2 FQNEAQ (reference sequence). The CDR3 is 12 amino acids. CDR3 in amino acids: CASSRQVTEQYF. In DNA form, the CDR3 reads TGTGCCAGCAGCCGACAGGTAACCGAGCAGTACTTC.

The sample holds many counts of this clonotype. This chain links TRBV29-1 with TRBJ2-3; a possible D gene is TRBD1 (6 bases). V lost 7 bases and J lost 1, with 12 bases in between. This CDR3 has 13 amino acids. Germline CDR1 SQVTM, CDR2 ANQGSEA. The CDR3 loop is CSARRGGTDTQYF. The CDR3 DNA reads as TGCAGCGCTCGCAGGGGAGGCACAGATACGCAGTATTTT.

There are many counts of this clonotype. This rearrangement joins TRBV28 to TRBJ2-7; D gene ambiguous. The CDR3 is 13 amino acids. The V end lost 4 bases, the J end lost 0 bases, and 7 bases lay between the germline ends. Per germline, CDR1 MDHEN and CDR2 SYDVKM. In nucleotides, the CDR3 is TGTGCCAGCAGTTATGCCAGCTCCTACGAGCAGTACTTC. Translated, it gives CASSYASSYEQYF.

This clonotype turned up a few times. The chain recombines TRBV12-3 or TRBV12-4 with TRBJ2-1, with D perhaps TRBD2 (5 bases). Trimming removed 2 bases from V and 0 bases from J, with 11 bases in between. This CDR3 is 16 amino acids long. CDR3 loop: CASSLRLAVSYNEQFF. CDR3 sequence (DNA): TGTGCCAGCAGTTTAAGGCTAGCTGTCTCCTACAATGAGCAGTTCTTC.

This clonotype has a count of ten or more. The rearrangement joins TRBV28 to TRBJ2-7; D is possibly TRBD1 (5 bases). From germline, CDR1 is MDHEN and CDR2 SYDVKM. V was pared by 10 bases and J by 0 bases, with 13 bases between. The CDR3 spans 13 residues. This chain's CDR3 is CATTGPDSYEQYF. The CDR3 region has the DNA TGTGCCACCACAGGACCAGACTCCTACGAGCAGTACTTC.

This clonotype has ten or more counts. The CDR3 reads CSVGRNTNEKLFF. CDR3 in DNA: TGCAGTGTGGGCAGGAACACTAATGAAAAACTGTTTTTT. The gene calls are TRBV20-1 and TRBJ1-4; D gene uncertain. Germline assignment: CDR1 DFQATT and CDR2 SNEGSKA (reference sequence). V dropped 7 bases and J dropped 2 bases, with 11 bases sitting between them. The CDR3 consists of 13 residues.